Listed here are 28 T cell receptor beta chains from one sample, sequenced in a study of T cell responses to AZD1222 COVID-19 vaccine. Generated by immunoSEQ multiplex PCR, the TCRdb table keeps only in-frame clones and is missing some. The repertoire holds 150,000 to 200,000 clones, with 94% as singletons. The source was peripheral blood, collected on day 0 of AZD1222 vaccination. These receptors all come from an adult in good health.

This clone was recorded a few times. The chain employs TRBV6-5 and TRBJ1-5; TRBD1 matches at 10 bases. Germline lookup yields CDR1 MNHEY and CDR2 SVGAGI. V dropped 10 bases and J dropped 9; count of bases not matched to a gene: 15. CDR3 length: 15 residues. CDR3 loop: CATQPGTGDSRPQHF. In DNA, the CDR3 is TGTGCCACTCAACCCGGGACAGGGGATAGCCGGCCCCAGCATTTT.

The chain uses TRBV18 and TRBJ1-5, with a weak D call TRBD1 (6 bases). The V end lost 6 bases, the J end lost 16 bases, and 19 bases lay between the germline ends. CDR3 length equals 12 residues. The germline V gene has CDR1 KGHSH and CDR2 LQKENI. CDR3 DNA: TGTGCCAGCTCTACGGGGGGGCCATACCCACATTTT. This codes for CASSTGGPYPHF.

The rearrangement joins TRBV27 to TRBJ1-5; D is ambiguous. V lost 2 bases, J lost 7 bases, and 12 bases lay in between. Germline values: CDR1 MNHEY, CDR2 SMNVEV (reference sequence). The CDR3 is made up of 14 amino acids. The CDR3 here is CASSLLGLGQPQHF. The CDR3 DNA sequence: TGTGCCAGCAGTTTACTCGGGTTGGGCCAGCCCCAGCATTTT.

V and J are TRBV5-1 and TRBJ2-1, with 7 bases that match TRBD1. CDR3 length: 16 residues. After removal of 4 bases from V and 4 bases from J, the junction contained 11 bases not matched to a gene. In germline, CDR1 is SGHRS, CDR2 YFSETQ. CDR3 residues: CASSPRGRPGYNEQFF. CDR3 coding DNA: TGCGCCAGCAGCCCTAGGGGGCGGCCCGGTTACAATGAGCAGTTCTTC.

The chain links TRBV28 to TRBJ2-3; possibly TRBD1 for D (6 bases). V lost 6 bases and J 3 bases, leaving 7 bases between the germline ends. Germline V gene lookup returns CDR1 MDHEN and CDR2 SYDVKM. The CDR3 contains 12 residues. The CDR3 loop is CASRTGTDTQYF. In nucleotides, the CDR3 is TGTGCCAGCAGAACAGGGACAGATACGCAGTATTTT. The whole variable domain, filled in from reference TRBV28 and TRBJ2-3, reads DVKVTQSSRYLVKRTGEKVFLECVQDMDHENMFWYRQDPGLGLRLIYFSYDVKMKEKGDIPEGYSVSREKKERFSLILESASTNQTSMYLCASRTGTDTQYFGPGTRLTVL.

This clone was seen once. The chain uses TRBV5-1 and TRBJ1-4; TRBD1 might be the D (6 bases). The germline gives CDR1 SGHRS, CDR2 YFSETQ. V lost 0 bases and J lost 3, with 9 bases in between. CDR3 length: 15 amino acids. CDR3 in amino acids: CASSLAPGANEKLFF. The DNA of the CDR3 is TGCGCCAGCAGCTTGGCCCCAGGGGCTAATGAAAAACTGTTTTTT. The variable domain in full, with the rest retrieved from reference TRBV5-1 and TRBJ1-4, is KAGVTQTPRYLIKTRGQQVTLSCSPISGHRSVSWYQQTPGQGLQFLFEYFSETQRNKGNFPGRFSGRQFSNSRSEMNVSTLELGDSALYLCASSLAPGANEKLFFGSGTQLSVL.

This chain uses TRBV2 with TRBJ1-5; D ambiguous. Germline-derived CDR1 and CDR2 are SNHLY and FYNNEI. This CDR3 is 12 amino acids long. The ends were cut back, 6 bases at V and 7 bases at J, with 10 bases in the middle. The CDR3 loop reads CASSASRQPQHF. The CDR3 region has the DNA TGTGCCAGCAGCGCGTCGCGGCAGCCCCAGCATTTT.

The chain joins TRBV19 to TRBJ1-1; D gene uncertain. V dropped 4 bases and J dropped 0 bases, with 9 bases sitting between them. The CDR3 spans 14 residues. Per the germline V gene, CDR1 is LNHDA and CDR2 is SQIVND (reference sequence). CDR3 sequence: CASSTGSMNTEAFF. CDR3 in DNA: TGTGCCAGTAGTACAGGCAGCATGAACACTGAAGCTTTCTTT.

The J gene is TRBJ1-1, the V gene TRBV19; a weak D match, TRBD1 (6 bases). The CDR3 spans 15 residues. The V end lost 6 bases, the J end lost 5 bases, and 19 bases lay between the germline ends. Germline assignment: CDR1 LNHDA and CDR2 SQIVND (reference sequence). DNA for the CDR3: TGTGCCAGTAGGCGCCCAGGGGTAGGTACTACTGAAGCTTTCTTT. Residues: CASRRPGVGTTEAFF.

The V call is TRBV24-1, the J call TRBJ1-5, with 8 bases that match TRBD1. The CDR3 totals 16 residues. CDR1 is KGHDR, CDR2 SFDVKD, per germline. The V gene end was trimmed by 4 bases and the J gene end by 6 bases; junction bases not matched to a gene: 10. CDR3 protein: CATSDSGTGTGQPQHF. The CDR3 nucleotides are TGTGCCACCAGTGACTCCGGGACAGGAACAGGTCAGCCCCAGCATTTT.

This rearrangement joins TRBV5-1 to TRBJ2-5; tentative D call: TRBD1 (6 bases). V dropped 4 bases and J dropped 2 bases, with 12 bases sitting between them. The CDR3 consists of 14 residues. Germline CDR1 and CDR2: SGHRS and YFSETQ. The CDR3 DNA reads TGCGCCAGCAGCGTGACGAGGGGGCAAGAGACCCAGTACTTC. Protein product: CASSVTRGQETQYF.

This sequence joins TRBV7-9 and TRBJ1-1, with D maybe TRBD1 (6 bases). The CDR3 extends over 12 amino acids. Germline values: CDR1 SEHNR, CDR2 FQNEAQ (reference sequence). V was trimmed by 5 bases and J by 6 bases, leaving 10 bases between them. This CDR3 is CASSPRGAEAFF. CDR3 bases: TGTGCCAGCAGCCCCAGGGGCGCTGAAGCTTTCTTT.

The J gene is TRBJ2-1, the V gene TRBV6-5; TRBD2 aligns across 11 bases. The CDR3 extends over 15 amino acids. With 5 bases clipped from V and 4 bases from J, the junction kept 4 bases outside the gene matches. Germline lookup yields CDR1 MNHEY and CDR2 SVGAGI. CDR3 DNA sequence: TGTGCCAGCAGTACGGGACTAGCGGAATACAATGAGCAGTTCTTC. Residues: CASSTGLAEYNEQFF.

This chain uses TRBV9 with TRBJ2-2; TRBD2 matches at 8 bases. J gave up 4 bases and V 3 bases, and 2 bases lay outside the gene matches. CDR1 is SGDLS, CDR2 YYNGEE, per germline. The CDR3 length is 14 residues. The CDR3 protein is CASSGTSFTGELFF. The CDR3 DNA reads as TGTGCCAGCAGCGGGACTAGCTTCACCGGGGAGCTGTTTTTT.

In its sample, this clone was seen once. The genes are TRBV12-3 or TRBV12-4 and TRBJ2-7; 8 positions agree with TRBD1. V lost 3 bases to trimming and J lost 4 bases; unmatched junction nucleotides: 2. The CDR3 runs to 13 residues. As DNA, the CDR3 is TGTGCCAGCAGTTTGCACAGGGGGTACGAGCAGTACTTC. It translates to CASSLHRGYEQYF.

This clone is a singleton in its sample. The chain combines TRBV6-1 with TRBJ1-5; D is unresolved. Trimming took 0 bases from V and 7 from J, leaving 10 bases between them. In germline, CDR1 is MNHNS, CDR2 SASEGT. The CDR3 runs 14 residues. The CDR3 DNA reads as TGTGCCAGCAGTGAAGCGCTGGGTGGCCAGCCCCAGCATTTT. Its protein product is CASSEALGGQPQHF.

This chain connects TRBV5-4 to TRBJ1-1, with no clear D. V was shortened by 0 bases and J by 5 bases, with 11 bases between the two germline ends. The CDR3 is 14 residues long. The germline CDR1 and CDR2 sequences are SGHNT and YYREEE (reference sequence). Here the CDR3 DNA reads TGTGCCAGCAGCTTGGGCGGGGTAAGGACTGAAGCTTTCTTT. This gives the protein CASSLGGVRTEAFF.

The J gene is TRBJ2-5, the V gene TRBV12-3 or TRBV12-4, with unresolved D. The V and J ends lost 1 base and 4 bases respectively, with 7 bases between them. The CDR3 runs 13 residues. CDR3 residues: CASSLVLRETQYF. The CDR3 DNA reads as TGTGCCAGCAGTTTAGTCCTCAGAGAGACCCAGTACTTC.

The J gene is TRBJ1-4, the V gene TRBV28; 8 bases line up with TRBD1. This CDR3 has 12 amino acids. Germline CDR1 reads MDHEN; CDR2 reads SYDVKM. Trimming removed 6 bases from V and 13 bases from J; junction bases left unmatched: 7. This CDR3 is CASRVTGGRLFF. In DNA form, the CDR3 reads TGTGCCAGCAGGGTTACAGGGGGAAGACTGTTTTTT.

The genes are TRBV7-8 and TRBJ1-3; D might be TRBD1 (5 bases). CDR3 length equals 14 residues. The V gene lost 0 bases and the J gene lost 14 bases, with 17 bases spanning the gap. The germline gives CDR1 SGHVS, CDR2 FQNEAQ. The CDR3 spells CASSLAGWETAVYF. In DNA form, the CDR3 reads TGTGCCAGCAGCTTAGCGGGTTGGGAGACAGCAGTATATTTT.

This chain uses TRBV7-8 with TRBJ1-4; D perhaps matches TRBD1 (5 bases). The germline CDR1 and CDR2 sequences are SGHVS and FQNEAQ. This CDR3 comprises 16 residues. V was cut by 5 bases and J by 2 bases, with 15 bases left in between. The CDR3 DNA is TGTGCCAGCAGCCCTCGAACGGGGGGGACTAATGAAAAACTGTTTTTT. Protein product: CASSPRTGGTNEKLFF.

The chain is built from TRBV2 and TRBJ2-5; 14 nucleotides line up with TRBD2. The CDR3 length is 16 residues. CDR1 and CDR2 from the germline V gene are SNHLY and FYNNEI. The V segment lost 4 bases and the J segment 5 bases; nucleotides outside the gene matches: 6. Written as DNA, the CDR3 is TGTGCCAGCAGTGGGGGACTAGCGGGAGATCTGGAGACCCAGTACTTC. Encoded protein: CASSGGLAGDLETQYF.

A word on this clone: This specimen includes other DNA sequences encoding the same CDR3. The CDR3 nucleotides read TGTGCCAGCAGCCAAGACGGGAATCAGCCCCAGCATTTT. Protein sequence: CASSQDGNQPQHF. This chain joins TRBV3-1 (or the pseudogene TRBV3-2) and TRBJ1-5; D gene unclear. The germline V gene has CDR1 LGHDT and CDR2 YNNKEL (reference sequence). The CDR3 is 13 residues long. V lost 0 bases to trimming and J lost 4 bases, with 4 bases between them.

This chain connects TRBV7-6 to TRBJ1-5; possible D gene TRBD1, 5 bases. There are 15 residues in the CDR3. Germline CDR1 is SGHVS and CDR2 is FNYEAQ. V lost 1 base, J lost 7 bases, and 14 bases lay in between. CDR3 region: CASSLVGQGGQPQHF. The CDR3 DNA follows: TGTGCCAGCAGCTTAGTGGGGCAGGGCGGACAGCCCCAGCATTTT.

The CDR3 spells CASSYGGTGSWGANVLTF. The CDR3 nucleotides read TGTGCCAGCTCCTATGGGGGGACAGGATCGTGGGGGGCCAACGTCCTGACTTTC. This sequence joins TRBV2 and TRBJ2-6; TRBD1 agrees at 8 bases. The ends lost 8 bases at V and 4 bases at J; junction bases unmatched: 16. Germline CDR1 reads SNHLY; CDR2 reads FYNNEI. The CDR3 sequence is 18 residues long.

This chain uses TRBV7-3 with TRBJ2-7; D not resolved. The CDR3 runs to 13 residues. CDR1 and CDR2 from the germline V gene are SGHTA and FQGTGA. Trimming took off 1 base at V and 0 bases at J, with 4 bases between the two ends. CDR3 nucleotide sequence: TGTGCCAGCAGCTTAAAAAGCTCCTACGAGCAGTACTTC. Protein product: CASSLKSSYEQYF.

The chain uses TRBV29-1 and TRBJ1-1; D uncertain. This CDR3 comprises 13 residues. CDR1 and CDR2 from the germline V gene are SQVTM and ANQGSEA. V lost 6 bases and J lost 3, with 14 bases in between. Written as DNA, the CDR3 is TGCAGCGTGGGCGTGGGGTTGCACACTGAAGCTTTCTTT. Translated, it gives CSVGVGLHTEAFF.

This clone was found once. This same CDR3 is encoded by further DNA sequences in the sample. The J gene is TRBJ1-1, the V gene TRBV14; D not resolved. The V end was cut by 1 base, the J end by 5 bases, with 5 bases between. CDR1 and CDR2 (germline): SGHDN, FVKESK. The CDR3 has 12 amino acids. The CDR3: CASSQGGTEAFF. In nucleotides, the CDR3 is TGTGCCAGCAGCCAAGGCGGGACTGAAGCTTTCTTT.